The clone carrying this TCR beta chain occurred once. The antigen is not known. Trimming pared 3 bases from V and 4 bases from J, leaving 7 bases between. The CDR3 spans 12 residues. Germline-derived CDR1 and CDR2 are SGHTA and FQGNSA. The data are from a study of OX40 agonist ivuxolimab in advanced cancers. Study at large: Patients in the trial were receiving intravenous ivuxolimab every 2 weeks, at doses of 0.01 to 10 mg/kg. Regarding the study as a whole: At 0.1-3.0 mg/kg, partial responders had clonal expansion among the lowest observed. Fewer expanded clones were found on average in CD4+ than in CD8+ T cells.

Clones were sequenced by immunoSEQ multiplex PCR, and TCRdb holds only the in-frame ones, with some missing. The table shows over 80,000 clones, with about 86% occurring only once. This chain links TRBV7-2 with TRBJ2-7, with unresolved D. The sequence was obtained from an adult with an advanced solid tumor such as melanoma, head and neck, liver or kidney cancer. Sample: CD4+ or CD8+ T cells sorted from blood, taken in a trial of the OX40 agonist ivuxolimab. This chain's CDR3 is CASSFIGYEQYF. The CDR3, as DNA: TGTGCCAGCAGCTTTATTGGATACGAGCAGTACTTC. The whole variable domain, filled in from reference TRBV7-2 and TRBJ2-7, reads GAGVSQSPSNKVTEKGKDVELRCDPISGHTALYWYRQSLGQGLEFLIYFQGNSAPDKSGLPSDRFSAERTGGSVSTLTIQRTQQEDSAVYLCASSFIGYEQYFGPGTRLTVT.